This T cell receptor (beta chain) was sequenced during a study of blood T cell repertoires in COVID-19. As for the study in general: Acute and convalescent COVID-19 samples came from the United States, Italy and Spain. The analysed material was cDNA or gDNA that came from T cells, B-cell-depleted T cells, or PBMCs.

Per the study methods: Estimated nucleated cell counts came from reference gene primer amplification. Using immunoSEQ multiplex PCR, the repertoire was profiled, and TCRdb retains in-frame clones only, with some absent. V, J and clone size were drawn from that table, and D and trimming were deduced from the DNA. The sample includes about 58,000 clones, more than 80% of them seen just once. The sample consisted of peripheral blood. The clonotype was recovered from a man in his sixties with acute or convalescent COVID-19.

The chain's CDR3 is CASSFRQGAGDTQYF. The CDR3 nucleotides read TGTGCCAGCAGTTTTCGGCAGGGGGCGGGCGATACGCAGTATTTT. This chain connects TRBV28 to TRBJ2-3; the match to TRBD1 covers 8 bases. The CDR3 has 15 residues. The trim removed 3 bases at V and 6 bases at J, leaving 8 bases unmatched. Germline V CDR1 and CDR2: MDHEN, SYDVKM. Full variable domain (outside the CDR3, taken from reference TRBV28 and TRBJ2-3): DVKVTQSSRYLVKRTGEKVFLECVQDMDHENMFWYRQDPGLGLRLIYFSYDVKMKEKGDIPEGYSVSREKKERFSLILESASTNQTSMYLCASSFRQGAGDTQYFGPGTRLTVL.